This T cell receptor (beta chain) is drawn from a study of low-dose radiotherapy and immunotherapy resistance in tumors. Study summary: Cohort 1 was given 0.5 Gy fractions every 2 weeks, 6.5 Gy in total. Participants in Cohort 2 were given 1 Gy per fraction every two weeks, for 13 Gy over 26 weeks.

The V and J ends lost 2 bases and 9 bases, in that order; junction bases with no gene match: 4. The V gene's germline CDR1 is SNHLY and CDR2 FYNNEI. The CDR3 consists of 15 residues. Primers targeting TRAV and TRBV primed first-strand cDNA, covering alpha and beta chains. Amplification, which lasted around 18 PCR cycles, used a constant-region primer and V-primer adapter to amplify TCRs. From the reads, TCRdb called clonotypes with MiXCR, one entry per CDR3 protein. This sample carries around 10,000 distinct CDR3 sequences, 45% to 55% of them seen once, and the ten largest clones take more than 8%. This chain connects TRBV2 to TRBJ2-1, with 13 bases lining up with TRBD2. The receptor was derived from a human donor with advanced metastatic prostate, ovarian, gallbladder or colorectal cancer (not recorded which). This table probably holds off-target reads from a library built for another chain. DNA of the CDR3: TGTGCCAGCAGTGAAACTAGCGGGGGGGCAGGTGAGCAGTTCTTC. Its protein is CASSETSGGAGEQFF. The whole variable domain, remainder taken from reference TRBV2 and TRBJ2-1, is EPEVTQTPSHQVTQMGQEVILRCVPISNHLYFYWYRQILGQKVEFLVSFYNNEISEKSEIFDDQFSVERPDGSNFTLKIRSTKLEDSAMYFCASSETSGGAGEQFFGPGTRLTVL.